The clone carrying this TCR beta chain appeared a single time. This entry comes from a study of T-cell reconstitution after alpha-beta-depleted transplantation in children. As it was prepared, the TCRbeta library received unique molecular identifiers. TCRdb called the PCR reads again in MiXCR, with one record for every CDR3 protein. Seen here are roughly 590,000 distinct CDR3 sequences, approximately 15% observed once, and the top ten hold 1.1%. The germline V and J ends were trimmed by 0 bases and 2 bases, with 8 bases remaining between them. Per germline, CDR1 GTSNPN and CDR2 SVGIG (reference sequence). The CDR3 is 13 amino acids.

Sequencing was performed on PBMCs from the stem cell graft donor, taken from the stem cell graft. The J gene is TRBJ2-7, the V gene TRBV30; no reliable D call. This receptor was identified in a human donor who donated a stem cell graft to a child with acute myeloid leukemia. CDR3 nucleotide sequence: TGTGCCTGGAGTGTGGCGGATCCCTACGAGCAGTACTTC. Translated, it gives CAWSVADPYEQYF.